This TCR beta chain came from a study of T cell responses to AZD1222 COVID-19 vaccine. This table comes from immunoSEQ multiplex PCR, and its TCRdb copy is limited to in-frame clones, with some not included. The table has approximately 100,000 clones, around 94% seen once. The V end lost 2 bases, the J end lost 9 bases, and 8 bases lay between the germline ends. The CDR3 consists of 12 residues. Germline V CDR1 and CDR2: MNHNY, SVGAGI (reference sequence). Of note for this clone: As yet, its antigen is unknown.

Points from the study as a whole: Repertoires in all cases were sampled only once the peak T cell response had passed. The study found vaccine-associated CD4 TCRs spanning spike, dominant at 160-218 and 743-854. Seropositive status at baseline applied to only a handful of AZD1222 recipients. Increased Spike-specific TCR breadth and depth were observed after two AZD1222 doses.

This TCR derives from an adult in good health. The sequences come from peripheral blood, collected on day 0 of AZD1222 vaccination. The genes are TRBV6-6 and TRBJ1-5; D is undetermined. The CDR3 here is CASSYEVRPQHF. DNA for the CDR3: TGTGCCAGCAGTTACGAGGTCCGGCCCCAGCATTTT.